This TCR beta chain is drawn from a study of T cell responses to AZD1222 COVID-19 vaccine. As for the study in general: Second-dose groups at about 4 or about 12 weeks were pooled.

Findings and limits, study-wide: Once two AZD1222 doses were given, Spike-specific TCR breadth and depth went up. Dominant CD4 TCR responses targeted spike regions 160-218 and 743-854. Females outnumbered males among donors, who were mostly white British; clonal diversity was possibly underestimated.

Germline CDR1 MNHEY, CDR2 SVGAGI. V lost 0 bases and J lost 1; bases outside the gene matches: 1. CDR3 size: 16 residues. Using immunoSEQ multiplex PCR, the repertoire was profiled, and TCRdb retains in-frame clones only, with some absent. The sample lists 150,000 to 200,000 clones, about 88% occurring once. Of note for this clone: Its matching antigen is unknown.

The TCR sequence derives from an adult in good health. This chain uses TRBV6-5 with TRBJ1-3, with 9 positions matching TRBD1. The sequencing used peripheral blood, collected on day 0 of AZD1222 vaccination. This CDR3 is CASSYSTGGSGNTIYF. The CDR3 DNA reads TGTGCCAGCAGTTACTCGACAGGGGGGTCTGGAAACACCATATATTTT.